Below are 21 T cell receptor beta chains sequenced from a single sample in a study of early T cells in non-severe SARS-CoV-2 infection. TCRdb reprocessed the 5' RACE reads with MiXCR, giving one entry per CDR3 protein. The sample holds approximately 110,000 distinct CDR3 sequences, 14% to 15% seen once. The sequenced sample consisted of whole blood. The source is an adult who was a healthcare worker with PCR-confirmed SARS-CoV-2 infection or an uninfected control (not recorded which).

The CDR3 spells CASGLAVASYNEQFF. The DNA for the CDR3 is TGTGCTAGTGGTCTAGCGGTGGCGTCCTACAATGAGCAGTTCTTC. The rearrangement joins TRBV12-5 to TRBJ2-1, with 7 bases lining up with TRBD2. Germline CDR1 and CDR2: LGHNT and FRNRAP. Trimming at V came to 5 bases and at J to 1 base, leaving 5 bases not matched to a gene. CDR3 length: 15 amino acids.

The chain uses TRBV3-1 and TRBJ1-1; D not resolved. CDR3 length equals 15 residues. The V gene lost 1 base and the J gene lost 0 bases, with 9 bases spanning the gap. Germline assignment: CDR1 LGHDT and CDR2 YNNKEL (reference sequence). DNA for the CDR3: TGTGCCAGCAGCCAAGCTCGGAGAATGAACACTGAAGCTTTCTTT. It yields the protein CASSQARRMNTEAFF.

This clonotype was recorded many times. The CDR3 spells CASALRSYNSPLHF. CDR3 nucleotide sequence: TGTGCCAGCGCTCTGAGATCCTATAATTCACCCCTCCACTTT. The chain has TRBV3-1 and TRBJ1-6; D is uncertain. The germline V gene encodes CDR1 LGHDT and CDR2 YNNKEL (reference sequence). The CDR3 loop spans 14 amino acids. V was trimmed by 8 bases and J by 1 base, leaving 9 bases between them.

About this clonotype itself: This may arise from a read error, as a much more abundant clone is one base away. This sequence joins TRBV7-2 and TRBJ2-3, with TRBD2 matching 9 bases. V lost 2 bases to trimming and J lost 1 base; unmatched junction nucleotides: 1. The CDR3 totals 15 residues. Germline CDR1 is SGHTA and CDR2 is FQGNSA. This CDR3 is CASSLIAGGTDTQYF. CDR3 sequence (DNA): TGTGCCAGCAGCTTAATAGCGGGGGGCACAGATACGCAGTATTTT.

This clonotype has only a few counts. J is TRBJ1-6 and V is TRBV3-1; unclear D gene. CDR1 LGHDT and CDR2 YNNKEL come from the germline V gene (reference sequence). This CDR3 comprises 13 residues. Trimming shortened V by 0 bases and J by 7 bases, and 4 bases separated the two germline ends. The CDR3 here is CASSQDGNSPLHF. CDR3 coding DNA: TGTGCCAGCAGCCAAGACGGAAATTCACCCCTCCACTTT.

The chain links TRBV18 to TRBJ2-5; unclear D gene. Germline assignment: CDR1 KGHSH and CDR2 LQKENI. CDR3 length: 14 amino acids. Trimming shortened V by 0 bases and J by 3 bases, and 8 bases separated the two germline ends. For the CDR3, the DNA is TGTGCCAGCTCACCACCTGGTATAGAAGAGACCCAGTACTTC. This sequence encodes CASSPPGIEETQYF.

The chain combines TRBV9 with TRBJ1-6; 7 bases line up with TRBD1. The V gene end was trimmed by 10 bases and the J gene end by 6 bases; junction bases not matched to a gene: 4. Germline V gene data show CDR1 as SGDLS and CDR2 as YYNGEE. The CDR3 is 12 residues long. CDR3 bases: TGTGCCTCCGGACAGGTTAATTCACCCCTCCACTTT. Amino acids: CASGQVNSPLHF.

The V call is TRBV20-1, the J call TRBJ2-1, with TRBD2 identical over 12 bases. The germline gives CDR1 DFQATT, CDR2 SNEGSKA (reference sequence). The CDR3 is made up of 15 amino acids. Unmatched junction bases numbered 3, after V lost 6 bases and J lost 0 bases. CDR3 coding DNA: TGCAGTGCAACTAGCGGGGGGAGCTCCTACAATGAGCAGTTCTTC. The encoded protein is CSATSGGSSYNEQFF.

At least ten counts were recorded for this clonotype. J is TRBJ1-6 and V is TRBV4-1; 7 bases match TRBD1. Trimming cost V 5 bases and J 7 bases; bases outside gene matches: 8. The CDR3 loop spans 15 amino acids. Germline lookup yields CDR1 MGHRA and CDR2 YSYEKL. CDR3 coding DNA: TGCGCCAGCAGCGGTTACAGGGGTAGCAATTCACCCCTCCACTTT. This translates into CASSGYRGSNSPLHF.

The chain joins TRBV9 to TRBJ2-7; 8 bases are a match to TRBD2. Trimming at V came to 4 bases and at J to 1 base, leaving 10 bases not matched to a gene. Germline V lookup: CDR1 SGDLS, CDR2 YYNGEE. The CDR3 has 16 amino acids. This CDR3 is CASSPGLSGGSYEQYF. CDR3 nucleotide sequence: TGTGCCAGCAGCCCCGGTTTATCGGGGGGGTCCTACGAGCAGTACTTC.

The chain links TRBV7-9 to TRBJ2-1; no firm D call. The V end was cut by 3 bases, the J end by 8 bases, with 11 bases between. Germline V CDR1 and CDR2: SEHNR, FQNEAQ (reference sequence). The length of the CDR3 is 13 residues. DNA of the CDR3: TGTGCCAGCAGCTTGGCAGCGATCGATGAGCAGTTCTTC. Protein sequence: CASSLAAIDEQFF.

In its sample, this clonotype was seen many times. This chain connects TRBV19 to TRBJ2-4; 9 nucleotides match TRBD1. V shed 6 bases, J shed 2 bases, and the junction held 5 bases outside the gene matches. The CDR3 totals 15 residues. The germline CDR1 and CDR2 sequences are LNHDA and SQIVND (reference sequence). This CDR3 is CASSRTGDSKNIQYF. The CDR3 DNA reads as TGTGCCAGTAGCAGGACAGGGGACTCCAAAAACATTCAGTACTTC. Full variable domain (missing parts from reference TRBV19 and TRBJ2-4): DGGITQSPKYLFRKEGQNVTLSCEQNLNHDAMYWYRQDPGQGLRLIYYSQIVNDFQKGDIAEGYSVSREKKESFPLTVTSAQKNPTAFYLCASSRTGDSKNIQYFGAGTRLSVL.

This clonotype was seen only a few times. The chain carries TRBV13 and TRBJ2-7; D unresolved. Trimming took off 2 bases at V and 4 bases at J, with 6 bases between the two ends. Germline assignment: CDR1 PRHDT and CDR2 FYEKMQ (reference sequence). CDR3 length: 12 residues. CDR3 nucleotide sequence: TGTGCCAGCAGCTTACACAGATACGAGCAGTACTTC. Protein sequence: CASSLHRYEQYF.

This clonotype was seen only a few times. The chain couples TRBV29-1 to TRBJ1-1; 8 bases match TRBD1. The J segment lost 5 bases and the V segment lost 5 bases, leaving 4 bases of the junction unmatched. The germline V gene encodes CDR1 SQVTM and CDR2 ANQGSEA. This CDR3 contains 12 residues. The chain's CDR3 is CSVHRGKTEAFF. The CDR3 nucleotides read TGCAGCGTTCACAGGGGGAAGACTGAAGCTTTCTTT.

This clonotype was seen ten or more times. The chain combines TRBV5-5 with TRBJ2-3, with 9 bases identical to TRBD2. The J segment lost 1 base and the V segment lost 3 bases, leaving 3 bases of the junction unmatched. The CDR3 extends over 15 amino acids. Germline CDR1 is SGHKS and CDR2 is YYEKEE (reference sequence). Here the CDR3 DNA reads TGTGCCAGCAGCTCTTCTAGCGGGGGCACAGATACGCAGTATTTT. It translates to CASSSSSGGTDTQYF.

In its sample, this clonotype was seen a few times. CDR3: CAWANRNRGQLTF. The CDR3 DNA reads TGTGCCTGGGCGAATAGGAACAGGGGTCAACTAACCTTC. The rearrangement links TRBV30 to TRBJ1-2; TRBD1 agrees at 7 bases. V dropped 5 bases and J dropped 14; count of bases not matched to a gene: 17. CDR3 length: 13 residues. Germline CDR1 and CDR2: GTSNPN and SVGIG (reference sequence).

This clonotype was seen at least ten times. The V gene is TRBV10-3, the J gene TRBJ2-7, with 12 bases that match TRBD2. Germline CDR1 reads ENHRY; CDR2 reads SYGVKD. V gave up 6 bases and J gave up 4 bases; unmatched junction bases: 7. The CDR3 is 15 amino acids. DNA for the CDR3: TGTGCCATCAGCGATGCGACTAGCGGGAGTTACGAGCAGTACTTC. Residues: CAISDATSGSYEQYF.

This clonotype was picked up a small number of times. CDR3 bases: TGCAGTGCTAGAGATCCAGGGGGCCGCGACACTGAAGCTTTCTTT. As protein: CSARDPGGRDTEAFF. The V gene is TRBV20-1, the J gene TRBJ1-1; 8 bases line up with TRBD1. The ends lost 0 bases at V and 3 bases at J; junction bases unmatched: 6. The CDR3 is 15 residues long. Looked up from germline, CDR1 is DFQATT and CDR2 is SNEGSKA (reference sequence).

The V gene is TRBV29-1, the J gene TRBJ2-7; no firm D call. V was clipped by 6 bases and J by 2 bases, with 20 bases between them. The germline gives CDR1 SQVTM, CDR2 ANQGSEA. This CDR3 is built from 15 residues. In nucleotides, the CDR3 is TGCAGCGTAGACCCTTCCCGAGGCCCCCCCTACGAGCAGTACTTC. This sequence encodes CSVDPSRGPPYEQYF.

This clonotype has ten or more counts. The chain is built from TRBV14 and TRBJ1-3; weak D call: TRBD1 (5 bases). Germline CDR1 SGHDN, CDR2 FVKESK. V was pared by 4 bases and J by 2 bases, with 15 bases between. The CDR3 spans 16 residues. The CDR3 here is CASSPQRQRPGNTIYF. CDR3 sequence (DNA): TGTGCCAGCAGCCCACAGAGACAGAGGCCTGGAAACACCATATATTTT.

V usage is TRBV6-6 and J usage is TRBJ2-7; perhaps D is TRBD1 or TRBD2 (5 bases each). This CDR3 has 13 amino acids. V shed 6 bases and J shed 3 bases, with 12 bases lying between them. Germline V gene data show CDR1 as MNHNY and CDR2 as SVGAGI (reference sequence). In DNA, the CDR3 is TGTGCCAGCAGCAAACGTGGGGGCTACGAGCAGTACTTC. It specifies CASSKRGGYEQYF.